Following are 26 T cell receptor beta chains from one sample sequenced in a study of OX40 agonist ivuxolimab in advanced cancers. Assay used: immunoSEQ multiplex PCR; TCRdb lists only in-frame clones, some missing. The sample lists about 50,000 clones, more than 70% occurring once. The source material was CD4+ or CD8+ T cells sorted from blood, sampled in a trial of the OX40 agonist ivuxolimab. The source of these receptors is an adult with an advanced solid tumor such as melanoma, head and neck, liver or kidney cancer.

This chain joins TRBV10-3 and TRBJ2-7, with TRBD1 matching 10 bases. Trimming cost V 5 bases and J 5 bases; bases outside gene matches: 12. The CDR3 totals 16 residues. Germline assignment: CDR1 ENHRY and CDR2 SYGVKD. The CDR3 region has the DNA TGTGCCATCAGTCCTAGTACCGGGACAGGGGCCAACGAGCAGTACTTC. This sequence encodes CAISPSTGTGANEQYF.

CDR3 coding DNA: TGTGCCAGCAGGAGGGGGGACAGGGACACAGATACGCAGTATTTT. Residues: CASRRGDRDTDTQYF. The chain carries TRBV28 and TRBJ2-3, with 9 bases identical to TRBD1. From germline, CDR1 is MDHEN and CDR2 SYDVKM. J gave up 2 bases and V 6 bases, and 6 bases lay outside the gene matches. The CDR3 contains 15 residues.

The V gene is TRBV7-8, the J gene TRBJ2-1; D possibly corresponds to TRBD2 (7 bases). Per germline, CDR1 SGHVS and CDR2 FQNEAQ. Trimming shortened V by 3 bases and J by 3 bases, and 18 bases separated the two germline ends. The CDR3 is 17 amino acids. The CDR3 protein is CASSFPEGGTNYNEQFF. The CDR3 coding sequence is TGTGCCAGCAGCTTCCCCGAAGGGGGGACTAACTACAATGAGCAGTTCTTC.

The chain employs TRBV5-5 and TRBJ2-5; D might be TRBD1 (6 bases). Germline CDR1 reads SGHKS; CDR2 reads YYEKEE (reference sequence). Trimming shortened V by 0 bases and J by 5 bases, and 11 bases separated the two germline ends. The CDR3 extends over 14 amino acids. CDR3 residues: CASSLGQATETQYF. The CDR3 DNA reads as TGTGCCAGCAGCTTGGGACAGGCCACGGAGACCCAGTACTTC.

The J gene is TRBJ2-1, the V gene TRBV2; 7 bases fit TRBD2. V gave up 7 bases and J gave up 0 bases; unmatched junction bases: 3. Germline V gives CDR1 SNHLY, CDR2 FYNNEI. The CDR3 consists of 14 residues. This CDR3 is CASTGTNSYNEQFF. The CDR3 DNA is TGTGCCAGCACCGGGACTAACTCCTACAATGAGCAGTTCTTC.

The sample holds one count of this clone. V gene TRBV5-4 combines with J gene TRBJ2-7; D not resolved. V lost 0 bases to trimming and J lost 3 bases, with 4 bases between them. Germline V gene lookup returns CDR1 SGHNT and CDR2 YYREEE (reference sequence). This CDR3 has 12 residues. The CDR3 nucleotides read TGTGCCAGCAGCTTGGGCAACTACGAGCAGTACTTC. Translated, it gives CASSLGNYEQYF. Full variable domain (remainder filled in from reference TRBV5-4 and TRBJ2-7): ETGVTQSPTHLIKTRGQQVTLRCSSQSGHNTVSWYQQALGQGPQFIFQYYREEENGRGNFPPRFSGLQFPNYSSELNVNALELDDSALYLCASSLGNYEQYFGPGTRLTVT.

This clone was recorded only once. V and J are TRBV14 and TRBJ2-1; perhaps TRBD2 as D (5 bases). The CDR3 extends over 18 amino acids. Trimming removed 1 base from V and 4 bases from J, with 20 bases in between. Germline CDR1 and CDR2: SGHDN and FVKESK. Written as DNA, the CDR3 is TGTGCCAGCAGCCAAGGGGCCTCGGGGAGCGGAGTGTACAATGAGCAGTTCTTC. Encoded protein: CASSQGASGSGVYNEQFF. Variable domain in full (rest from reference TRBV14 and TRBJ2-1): EAGVTQFPSHSVIEKGQTVTLRCDPISGHDNLYWYRRVMGKEIKFLLHFVKESKQDESGMPNNRFLAERTGGTYSTLKVQPAELEDSGVYFCASSQGASGSGVYNEQFFGPGTRLTVL.

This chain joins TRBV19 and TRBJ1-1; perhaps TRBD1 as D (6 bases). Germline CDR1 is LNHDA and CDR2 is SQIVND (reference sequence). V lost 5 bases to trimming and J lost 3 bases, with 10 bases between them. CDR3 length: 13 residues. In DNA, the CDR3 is TGTGCCAGTAGTTACAGGGAAGACACTGAAGCTTTCTTT. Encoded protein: CASSYREDTEAFF. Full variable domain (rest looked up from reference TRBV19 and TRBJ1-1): DGGITQSPKYLFRKEGQNVTLSCEQNLNHDAMYWYRQDPGQGLRLIYYSQIVNDFQKGDIAEGYSVSREKKESFPLTVTSAQKNPTAFYLCASSYREDTEAFFGQGTRLTVV.

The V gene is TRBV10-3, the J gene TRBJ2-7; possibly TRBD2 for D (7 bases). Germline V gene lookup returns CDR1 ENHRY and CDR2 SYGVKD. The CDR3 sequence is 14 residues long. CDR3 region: CAISDPGGSDEQYV. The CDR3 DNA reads TGTGCCATCAGTGATCCGGGGGGCTCCGACGAGCAGTACGTC.

CDR3 DNA: TGCGCCAGCAGCCAAGTTTTCGGGACTAGCGGGAGAGCACACTACGAGCAGTACTTC. Translating gives CASSQVFGTSGRAHYEQYF. The chain is built from TRBV4-3 and TRBJ2-7; 14 bases are shared with TRBD2. Germline CDR1 and CDR2: LGHNA and YSLEER. The ends lost 1 base at V and 3 bases at J; junction bases unmatched: 11. The CDR3 runs to 19 residues.

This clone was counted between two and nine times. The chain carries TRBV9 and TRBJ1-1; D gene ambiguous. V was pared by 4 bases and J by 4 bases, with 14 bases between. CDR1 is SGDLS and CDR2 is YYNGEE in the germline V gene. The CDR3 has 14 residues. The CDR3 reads CASSLAGLSTEAFF. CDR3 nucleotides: TGTGCCAGCAGCCTGGCCGGTCTGAGCACTGAAGCTTTCTTT.

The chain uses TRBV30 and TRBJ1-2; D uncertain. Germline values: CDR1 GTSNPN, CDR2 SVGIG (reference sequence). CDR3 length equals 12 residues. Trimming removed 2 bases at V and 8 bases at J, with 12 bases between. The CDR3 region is CAWSRDKGGYTF. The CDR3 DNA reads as TGTGCCTGGAGTCGCGATAAAGGGGGCTACACCTTC.

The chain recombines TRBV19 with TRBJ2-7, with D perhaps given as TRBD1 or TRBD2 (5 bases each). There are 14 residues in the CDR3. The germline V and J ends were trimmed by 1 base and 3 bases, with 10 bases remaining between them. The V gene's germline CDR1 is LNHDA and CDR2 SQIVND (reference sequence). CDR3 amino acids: CASSIGWGFYEQYF. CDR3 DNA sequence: TGTGCCAGTAGTATAGGGTGGGGGTTCTACGAGCAGTACTTC.

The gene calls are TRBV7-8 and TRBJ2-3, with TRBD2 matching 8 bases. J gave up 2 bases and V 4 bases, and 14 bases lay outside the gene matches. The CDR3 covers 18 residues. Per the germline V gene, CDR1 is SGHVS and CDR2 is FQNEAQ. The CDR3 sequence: CASSWGGGAGGPTDTQYF. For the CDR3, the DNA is TGTGCCAGCAGCTGGGGCGGAGGGGCGGGAGGCCCCACAGATACGCAGTATTTT.

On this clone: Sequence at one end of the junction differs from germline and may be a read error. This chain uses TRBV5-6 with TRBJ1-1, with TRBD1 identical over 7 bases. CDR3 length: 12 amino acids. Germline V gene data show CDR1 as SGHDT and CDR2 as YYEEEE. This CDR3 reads CASSLTQGDTSF. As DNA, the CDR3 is TGTGCCAGCAGCTTGACCCAGGGGGATACGTCTTTT.

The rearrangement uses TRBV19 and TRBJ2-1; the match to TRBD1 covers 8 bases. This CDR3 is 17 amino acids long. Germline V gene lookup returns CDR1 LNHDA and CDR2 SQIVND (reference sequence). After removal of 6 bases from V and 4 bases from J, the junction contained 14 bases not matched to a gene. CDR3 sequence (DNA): TGTGCCAGTAGCCTAACCCCCTCCGGGACAGGATACAATGAGCAGTTCTTC. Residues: CASSLTPSGTGYNEQFF.

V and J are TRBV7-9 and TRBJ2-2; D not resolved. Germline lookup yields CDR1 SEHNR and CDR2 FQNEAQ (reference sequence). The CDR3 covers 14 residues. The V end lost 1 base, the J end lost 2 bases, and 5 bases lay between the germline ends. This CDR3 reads CASSLVANTGELFF. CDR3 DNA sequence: TGTGCCAGCAGCTTAGTGGCCAACACCGGGGAGCTGTTTTTT.

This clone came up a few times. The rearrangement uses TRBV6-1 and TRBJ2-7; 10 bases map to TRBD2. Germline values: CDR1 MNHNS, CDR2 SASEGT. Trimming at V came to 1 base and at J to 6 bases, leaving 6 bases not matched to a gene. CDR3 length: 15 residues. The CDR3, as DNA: TGTGCCAGCAGTGAAGATAGCGGGGGGCCTACCGAGCAGTACGTC. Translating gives CASSEDSGGPTEQYV.

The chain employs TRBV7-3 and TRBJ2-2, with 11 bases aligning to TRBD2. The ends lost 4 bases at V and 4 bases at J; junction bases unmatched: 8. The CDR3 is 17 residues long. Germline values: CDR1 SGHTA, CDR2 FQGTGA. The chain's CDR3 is CASSSDGTSGPTGELFF. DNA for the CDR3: TGTGCCAGCAGCTCCGACGGGACTAGCGGACCCACCGGGGAGCTGTTTTTT.

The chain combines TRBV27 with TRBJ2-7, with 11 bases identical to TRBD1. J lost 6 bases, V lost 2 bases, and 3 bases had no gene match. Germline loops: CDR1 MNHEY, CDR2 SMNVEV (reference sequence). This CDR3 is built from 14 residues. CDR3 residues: CASSLEGQGVEQYV. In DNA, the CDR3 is TGTGCCAGCAGTTTAGAGGGACAGGGGGTCGAGCAGTACGTC.

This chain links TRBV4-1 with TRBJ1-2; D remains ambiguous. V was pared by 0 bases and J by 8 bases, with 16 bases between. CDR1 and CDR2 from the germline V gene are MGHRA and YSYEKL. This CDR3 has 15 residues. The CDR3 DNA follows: TGCGCCAGCAGCCAAGATCCCGGGTGGAGCGGGGGCTACACCTTC. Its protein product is CASSQDPGWSGGYTF.

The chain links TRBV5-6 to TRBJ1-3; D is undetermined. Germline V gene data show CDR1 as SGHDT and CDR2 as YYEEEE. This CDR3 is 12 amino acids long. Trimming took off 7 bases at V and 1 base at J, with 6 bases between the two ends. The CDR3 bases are TGTGCCAGCTGGGCTTCTGGAAACACCATATATTTT. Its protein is CASWASGNTIYF.

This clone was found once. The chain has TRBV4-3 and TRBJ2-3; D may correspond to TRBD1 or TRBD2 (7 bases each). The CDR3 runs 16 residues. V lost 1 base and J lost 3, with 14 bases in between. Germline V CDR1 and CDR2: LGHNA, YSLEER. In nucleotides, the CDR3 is TGCGCCAGCAGCCAAGTCGCCAGGGGGGGGACAGATACGCAGTATTTT. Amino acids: CASSQVARGGTDTQYF.

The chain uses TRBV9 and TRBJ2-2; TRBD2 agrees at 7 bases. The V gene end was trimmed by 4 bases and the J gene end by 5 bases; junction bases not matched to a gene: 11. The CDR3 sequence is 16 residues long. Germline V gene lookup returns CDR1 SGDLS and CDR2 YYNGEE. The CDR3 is CASSLGGGPRTGELFF. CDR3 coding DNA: TGTGCCAGCAGCCTGGGCGGGGGTCCGAGGACCGGGGAGCTGTTTTTT.

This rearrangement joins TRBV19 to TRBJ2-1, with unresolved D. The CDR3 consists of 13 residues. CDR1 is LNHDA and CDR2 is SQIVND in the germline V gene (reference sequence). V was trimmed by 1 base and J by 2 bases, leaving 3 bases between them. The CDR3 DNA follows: TGTGCCAGTAGTATAGGGGCCTACAATGAGCAGTTCTTC. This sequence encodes CASSIGAYNEQFF.

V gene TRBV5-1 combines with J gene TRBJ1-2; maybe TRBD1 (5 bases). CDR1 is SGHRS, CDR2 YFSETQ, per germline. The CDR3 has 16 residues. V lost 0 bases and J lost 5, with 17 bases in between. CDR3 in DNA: TGCGCCAGCAGCTTGGGTCAGGGCCGAGTGGAGTATGGCTACACCTTC. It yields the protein CASSLGQGRVEYGYTF. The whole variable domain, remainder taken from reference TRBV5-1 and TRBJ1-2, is KAGVTQTPRYLIKTRGQQVTLSCSPISGHRSVSWYQQTPGQGLQFLFEYFSETQRNKGNFPGRFSGRQFSNSRSEMNVSTLELGDSALYLCASSLGQGRVEYGYTFGSGTRLTVV.